This T cell receptor (beta chain) appears in the sequencing data of a study of blood T cell repertoires in COVID-19. As for the study in general: Donors in the United States, Italy and Spain gave samples during acute or convalescent COVID-19. The cDNA or gDNA used as material had been derived from T cells, B-cell-depleted T cells, or PBMCs.

As processed by the authors: The assay estimated nucleated cells by amplifying reference gene primers. The assay was immunoSEQ multiplex PCR, and TCRdb's table has in-frame clones only and misses some. From that table come the V and J calls and clone size; the DNA was used to work out D and trimming. The table lists approximately 210,000 clones, about 86% of them singletons. This receptor was taken from a woman in her 70s with acute or convalescent COVID-19. Sequences were obtained from peripheral blood.

The CDR3, as DNA: TGTGCCAGCAGCTCGACTAGCGGGAGGGGTTACGAGCAGTACTTC. Its translation: CASSSTSGRGYEQYF. The V and J genes are TRBV6-5 and TRBJ2-7, with 14 bases lining up with TRBD2. The CDR3 length is 15 residues. Germline CDR1 is MNHEY and CDR2 is SVGAGI. After removal of 6 bases from V and 4 bases from J, the junction contained 5 bases not matched to a gene.